Following are 32 T cell receptor beta chains from one sample sequenced in a study of blood T cell repertoires in COVID-19. The table came from immunoSEQ multiplex PCR; TCRdb's copy has only in-frame clones and leaves some out. Seen here are approximately 140,000 clones, around 84% observed once, and the top ten hold 10% to 15%. The sample consisted of peripheral blood. Receptors were obtained from a man aged 60-69 years with active or convalescent COVID-19.

The chain combines TRBV5-8 with TRBJ2-7; unclear D gene. This CDR3 has 11 residues. The germline CDR1 and CDR2 sequences are SGHTS and YDEGEE. V was cut by 4 bases and J by 7 bases, with 9 bases left in between. The CDR3 coding sequence is TGTGCCAGCAGCCACGAGTGGGAGCAGTACTTC. Protein product: CASSHEWEQYF. Combining the CDR3 with reference TRBV5-8 and TRBJ2-7 gives the whole variable domain EAGVTQSPTHLIKTRGQQATLRCSPISGHTSVYWYQQALGLGLQFLLWYDEGEERNRGNFPPRFSGRQFPNYSSELNVNALELEDSALYLCASSHEWEQYFGPGTRLTVT.

This chain uses TRBV5-1 with TRBJ1-2; D not resolved. The CDR3 is 14 residues long. V lost 0 bases, J lost 8 bases, and 14 bases lay in between. CDR1 is SGHRS and CDR2 is YFSETQ in the germline V gene. CDR3 in amino acids: CASSLDPTLGGYTF. CDR3 bases: TGCGCCAGCAGCTTGGATCCAACCTTGGGCGGCTACACCTTC.

Only a few counts were recorded for this clone. The rearrangement joins TRBV5-1 to TRBJ2-5, with D possibly matching TRBD1 (6 bases). The CDR3 length is 14 residues. Germline CDR1 reads SGHRS; CDR2 reads YFSETQ. Trimming removed 0 bases from V and 5 bases from J, with 11 bases in between. The chain's CDR3 is CASSLGWGQETQYF. CDR3 sequence (DNA): TGCGCCAGCAGCTTGGGCTGGGGGCAGGAGACCCAGTACTTC.

The chain carries TRBV28 and TRBJ2-1, with a possible D match to TRBD1 (5 bases). Germline V CDR1 and CDR2: MDHEN, SYDVKM. This CDR3 has 13 residues. Trimming pared 8 bases from V and 8 bases from J, leaving 16 bases between. The CDR3 coding sequence is TGTGCCAGCGGTGGCAGGGATACCGATGAGCAGTTCTTC. Residues: CASGGRDTDEQFF. The full variable domain, rest sourced from reference TRBV28 and TRBJ2-1, is DVKVTQSSRYLVKRTGEKVFLECVQDMDHENMFWYRQDPGLGLRLIYFSYDVKMKEKGDIPEGYSVSREKKERFSLILESASTNQTSMYLCASGGRDTDEQFFGPGTRLTVL.

V gene TRBV20-1 combines with J gene TRBJ2-3; 8 nucleotides line up with TRBD2. The CDR3 extends over 15 amino acids. Looked up from germline, CDR1 is DFQATT and CDR2 is SNEGSKA (reference sequence). V was pared by 3 bases and J by 3 bases, with 8 bases of the junction left unmatched. The chain's CDR3 is CSASDIAGLTDTQYF. CDR3 DNA sequence: TGCAGTGCTAGTGATATAGCGGGACTTACAGATACGCAGTATTTT.

This clone was recorded a few times. CDR3 DNA: TGTGCCAGCAGCCAAAGCCCAGCGGGAACCACAGATACGCAGTATTTT. Protein: CASSQSPAGTTDTQYF. V usage is TRBV3-1 (or the pseudogene TRBV3-2) and J usage is TRBJ2-3; 7 bases map to TRBD2. This CDR3 spans 16 amino acids. After removal of 2 bases from V and 2 bases from J, the junction contained 7 bases not matched to a gene. Per the germline V gene, CDR1 is LGHDT and CDR2 is YNNKEL (reference sequence).

J is TRBJ1-1 and V is TRBV3-1 (or the pseudogene TRBV3-2), with 7 nucleotides matching TRBD1. The CDR3 consists of 15 residues. V shed 4 bases and J 2 bases; nucleotides not matched to a gene: 7. Per the germline V gene, CDR1 is LGHDT and CDR2 is YNNKEL (reference sequence). Here the CDR3 DNA reads TGTGCCAGCAGCCCGCGGGGACAGAGTAACACTGAAGCTTTCTTT. Translating it yields CASSPRGQSNTEAFF.

In its sample, this clone was seen once. The chain uses TRBV6-5 and TRBJ2-5; TRBD2 matches at 8 bases. CDR1 and CDR2 from the germline V gene are MNHEY and SVGAGI. The CDR3 has 15 amino acids. The V gene end was trimmed by 3 bases and the J gene end by 4 bases; junction bases not matched to a gene: 7. The CDR3 is CASSYAGGTPETQYF. The CDR3 coding sequence is TGTGCCAGCAGTTATGCGGGAGGAACCCCAGAGACCCAGTACTTC.

This chain connects TRBV7-2 to TRBJ2-3, with 7 bases aligning to TRBD2. The trim removed 1 base at V and 6 bases at J, leaving 1 base unmatched. This CDR3 has 13 residues. From germline, CDR1 is SGHTA and CDR2 FQGNSA. The CDR3 nucleotides are TGTGCCAGCAGCTTAGGAGCGGGGGATACGCAGTATTTT. Translated, it gives CASSLGAGDTQYF.

The chain recombines TRBV5-4 with TRBJ2-3, with 12 bases fitting TRBD2. V lost 3 bases, J lost 4 bases, and 6 bases stayed unmatched. Germline lookup yields CDR1 SGHNT and CDR2 YYREEE (reference sequence). CDR3 length: 16 amino acids. The CDR3 DNA reads TGTGCCAGCAGCTCCCCCCTAGCGGGAGGGGCAGATACGCAGTATTTT. This encodes CASSSPLAGGADTQYF.

This chain uses TRBV29-1 with TRBJ2-1, with 8 bases fitting TRBD2. Trimming at V came to 6 bases and at J to 0 bases, leaving 22 bases not matched to a gene. This CDR3 is 20 amino acids long. Germline loops: CDR1 SQVTM, CDR2 ANQGSEA. In DNA, the CDR3 is TGCAGCGTAGCTTCCCCCCGGGGGGGTTGGGCGTCACCCTCCTACAATGAGCAGTTCTTC. Its translation is CSVASPRGGWASPSYNEQFF.

The chain recombines TRBV24-1 with TRBJ2-7; 8 bases map to TRBD2. CDR3 length: 14 amino acids. Germline CDR1 and CDR2: KGHDR and SFDVKD. The V gene end was trimmed by 5 bases and the J gene end by 3 bases; junction bases not matched to a gene: 5. The CDR3 region has the DNA TGTGCCACCAGTGTAGGAGCGGGAGACTACGAGCAGTACTTC. Protein product: CATSVGAGDYEQYF.

The chain joins TRBV7-2 to TRBJ1-1; maybe TRBD1 (5 bases). CDR1 is SGHTA and CDR2 is FQGNSA in the germline V gene. This CDR3 has 13 amino acids. V lost 5 bases and J 7 bases, leaving 14 bases between the germline ends. CDR3 DNA sequence: TGTGCCAGCAGCCAGGGACCCGGGGGTGAAGCTTTCTTT. It specifies CASSQGPGGEAFF.

The V gene is TRBV4-2, the J gene TRBJ1-1; D gene ambiguous. CDR1 and CDR2 (germline): LGHNA, YNFKEQ. V was clipped by 7 bases and J by 3 bases, with 27 bases between them. This CDR3 has 18 residues. The DNA for the CDR3 is TGTGCCAGCACCCTAAGACTCTCCCACGGTAGGTTGTACACTGAAGCTTTCTTT. This sequence encodes CASTLRLSHGRLYTEAFF.

This sequence joins TRBV10-1 and TRBJ2-1; D uncertain. This CDR3 is built from 17 residues. The germline V and J ends were trimmed by 0 bases and 0 bases, with 12 bases remaining between them. CDR1 WNHNN and CDR2 SYGVQD come from the germline V gene (reference sequence). CDR3 nucleotide sequence: TGCGCCAGCAGTGAGTCGCATGAGCGACCCTCCTACAATGAGCAGTTCTTC. It translates to CASSESHERPSYNEQFF.

The chain links TRBV5-1 to TRBJ1-1; unclear D gene. V gave up 7 bases and J gave up 10 bases, with 20 bases separating them. The germline V gene has CDR1 SGHRS and CDR2 YFSETQ. The CDR3 extends over 13 amino acids. CDR3 amino acids: CASAAAPAGGAFF. CDR3 nucleotide sequence: TGCGCCAGCGCCGCGGCGCCCGCCGGCGGAGCTTTCTTT.

The J gene is TRBJ2-1, the V gene TRBV7-8; no clear D gene. This CDR3 has 15 amino acids. CDR1 is SGHVS, CDR2 FQNEAQ, per germline. Trimming pared 5 bases from V and 0 bases from J, leaving 11 bases between. The CDR3 nucleotides read TGTGCCAGCAGCCTCGACTCGAGCTCCTACAATGAGCAGTTCTTC. It translates to CASSLDSSSYNEQFF.

The chain carries TRBV7-3 and TRBJ2-1; 9 bases map to TRBD2. Germline CDR1 and CDR2: SGHTA and FQGTGA. The V segment lost 4 bases and the J segment 5 bases; nucleotides outside the gene matches: 9. The CDR3 length is 16 residues. The CDR3 here is CASSSLGGRVDNEQFF. The CDR3 DNA follows: TGTGCCAGCAGCTCCCTCGGCGGGAGGGTCGACAATGAGCAGTTCTTC.

CDR3 sequence: CATQPSGYSNQPQHF. As DNA, the CDR3 is TGTGCCACCCAGCCTTCGGGGTATAGCAATCAGCCCCAGCATTTT. V is TRBV19 and J is TRBJ1-5; D unresolved. Between the trimmed V and J ends, which lost 10 bases and 0 bases, there was a span of 16 bases. The CDR3 has 15 amino acids. Germline V gene data show CDR1 as LNHDA and CDR2 as SQIVND (reference sequence).

The CDR3, as DNA: TGTGCCAGCAGGTTCACAGGGCTGGGTTCACCCCTCCACTTT. It yields the protein CASRFTGLGSPLHF. J is TRBJ1-6 and V is TRBV7-2, with D possibly matching TRBD1 (6 bases). V gave up 6 bases and J gave up 9 bases, with 15 bases separating them. Germline loops: CDR1 SGHTA, CDR2 FQGNSA. The CDR3 length is 14 residues.

The chain recombines TRBV19 with TRBJ1-5; no reliable D call. CDR1 LNHDA and CDR2 SQIVND come from the germline V gene (reference sequence). V was pared by 5 bases and J by 8 bases, with 13 bases between. The CDR3 has 13 residues. The CDR3 protein is CASSAGRRKPQHF. The CDR3 DNA is TGTGCCAGTAGTGCAGGCAGGCGTAAGCCCCAGCATTTT. Full variable domain (remainder filled in from reference TRBV19 and TRBJ1-5): DGGITQSPKYLFRKEGQNVTLSCEQNLNHDAMYWYRQDPGQGLRLIYYSQIVNDFQKGDIAEGYSVSREKKESFPLTVTSAQKNPTAFYLCASSAGRRKPQHFGDGTRLSIL.

The chain carries TRBV4-2 and TRBJ1-2; 10 nucleotides match TRBD1. V lost 1 base, J lost 3 bases, and 5 bases stayed unmatched. The germline V gene has CDR1 LGHNA and CDR2 YNFKEQ. The CDR3 is 16 amino acids. The CDR3 spells CASSQVGDRGDYGYTF. CDR3 DNA: TGTGCCAGCAGCCAAGTTGGGGACAGGGGTGACTATGGCTACACCTTC.

This rearrangement joins TRBV28 to TRBJ1-6; D is possibly TRBD1 (5 bases). CDR1 MDHEN and CDR2 SYDVKM come from the germline V gene. Trimming removed 2 bases from V and 14 bases from J, with 13 bases in between. The length of the CDR3 is 13 residues. The CDR3 sequence is CASSLPGVQALHF. CDR3 DNA sequence: TGTGCCAGCAGTTTACCGGGGGTTCAGGCCCTCCACTTT.

V usage is TRBV19 and J usage is TRBJ2-3; weak D call: TRBD1 (5 bases). The V and J ends lost 2 bases and 5 bases respectively, with 8 bases between them. The CDR3 is made up of 13 amino acids. The V gene's germline CDR1 is LNHDA and CDR2 SQIVND (reference sequence). Written as DNA, the CDR3 is TGTGCCAGTAGTATAACCGACAGAGATACGCAGTATTTT. Its translation: CASSITDRDTQYF. Based on the CDR3 plus reference TRBV19 and TRBJ2-3, the full variable domain is DGGITQSPKYLFRKEGQNVTLSCEQNLNHDAMYWYRQDPGQGLRLIYYSQIVNDFQKGDIAEGYSVSREKKESFPLTVTSAQKNPTAFYLCASSITDRDTQYFGPGTRLTVL.

This chain joins TRBV5-1 and TRBJ2-3; D perhaps matches TRBD1 (6 bases). The CDR3 runs 14 residues. Trimming shortened V by 4 bases and J by 2 bases, and 11 bases separated the two germline ends. CDR1 SGHRS and CDR2 YFSETQ come from the germline V gene. This CDR3 is CASSGRGITDTQYF. CDR3 DNA: TGCGCCAGCAGCGGAAGGGGGATCACAGATACGCAGTATTTT. Together with reference TRBV5-1 and TRBJ2-3, the CDR3 gives the full variable domain: KAGVTQTPRYLIKTRGQQVTLSCSPISGHRSVSWYQQTPGQGLQFLFEYFSETQRNKGNFPGRFSGRQFSNSRSEMNVSTLELGDSALYLCASSGRGITDTQYFGPGTRLTVL.

As concerns this clone: Additional DNA sequences in this sample encode the identical CDR3. The chain is built from TRBV11-2 and TRBJ1-2, with D possibly TRBD1 on 6 matching bases. The CDR3 contains 13 residues. Between the trimmed V and J ends, which lost 1 base and 5 bases, there was a span of 8 bases. Germline assignment: CDR1 SGHAT and CDR2 FQNNGV. CDR3 residues: CASSLGTVYGYTF. CDR3 sequence (DNA): TGTGCCAGCAGCTTAGGGACAGTTTATGGCTACACCTTC.

This chain uses TRBV15 with TRBJ2-7; maybe TRBD1 (5 bases). The germline V gene has CDR1 LNHNV and CDR2 YYDKDF (reference sequence). The CDR3 is made up of 12 amino acids. V lost 5 bases and J 3 bases, leaving 8 bases between the germline ends. This CDR3 reads CATSRQHYEQYF. The CDR3 DNA reads as TGTGCCACCAGCCGACAGCACTACGAGCAGTACTTC.

The chain links TRBV18 to TRBJ2-1; no clear D gene. V lost 3 bases and J lost 9, with 12 bases in between. The germline V gene encodes CDR1 KGHSH and CDR2 LQKENI. This CDR3 contains 13 residues. The CDR3 protein is CASSPGRPAEQFF. CDR3 sequence (DNA): TGTGCCAGCTCACCGGGCCGGCCGGCTGAGCAGTTCTTC.

The chain has TRBV13 and TRBJ1-1, with a possible D match to TRBD1 (6 bases). The germline V and J ends were trimmed by 4 bases and 4 bases, with 13 bases remaining between them. This CDR3 has 14 amino acids. Germline loops: CDR1 PRHDT, CDR2 FYEKMQ (reference sequence). In DNA, the CDR3 is TGTGCCAGCAGCTCTCAGGGGCCTGGCACTGAAGCTTTCTTT. This encodes CASSSQGPGTEAFF.

The chain links TRBV2 to TRBJ2-1; no definite D call. The ends were cut back, 4 bases at V and 8 bases at J, with 12 bases in the middle. The CDR3 is 13 amino acids. The germline V gene has CDR1 SNHLY and CDR2 FYNNEI. The chain's CDR3 is CASSGFASDEQFF. In DNA form, the CDR3 reads TGTGCCAGCAGTGGCTTCGCTAGTGATGAGCAGTTCTTC.

The rearrangement joins TRBV6-6 to TRBJ1-4; D is possibly TRBD1 (5 bases). The CDR3 spans 13 residues. The V and J ends lost 4 bases and 8 bases respectively, with 11 bases between them. In germline, CDR1 is MNHNY, CDR2 SVGAGI (reference sequence). The CDR3 DNA follows: TGTGCCAGCAGTTCCCCGGGACTCGAAAAACTGTTTTTT. This encodes CASSSPGLEKLFF.

The V and J genes are TRBV4-1 and TRBJ2-4; D remains unclear. Germline V lookup: CDR1 MGHRA, CDR2 YSYEKL. The CDR3 runs to 17 residues. Trimming shortened V by 1 base and J by 0 bases, and 13 bases separated the two germline ends. The chain's CDR3 is CASSQGPLLEAKNIQYF. DNA of the CDR3: TGCGCCAGCAGCCAAGGCCCCCTTTTAGAAGCCAAAAACATTCAGTACTTC.